This T cell receptor beta chain was retrieved from a study of T cell responses to AZD1222 COVID-19 vaccine. As to this clone: Its cognate antigen is unknown.

Study results and limitations: Most donors were white British and more were female, and clonal diversity was possibly underestimated. Among vaccine-associated CD4 TCRs, coverage spanned spike, with dominance at 160-218 and 743-854.

The ends were cut back, 0 bases at V and 6 bases at J, with 11 bases in the middle. The CDR3 is 15 amino acids. Germline V gene sequence: CDR1 MNHNY, CDR2 SVGAGI (reference sequence). Only in-frame clones appear in the TCRdb table, and some are missing; sequencing was by immunoSEQ multiplex PCR. The table has approximately 130,000 clones, more than 85% seen once. Second-dose schedules of about 4 or about 12 weeks were combined. The TCR was taken from an adult who received the AZD1222 COVID-19 vaccine. The rearrangement links TRBV6-6 to TRBJ2-2; D remains unclear. The sequenced sample was peripheral blood, obtained 28 days after the second AZD1222 dose. The CDR3 DNA reads as TGTGCCAGCAGTTACTCGAACGCCGGTCCCGGGGAGCTGTTTTTT. Translated, it gives CASSYSNAGPGELFF.